These 23 T cell receptor beta chains came from one sample sequenced in a study of blood T cell repertoires in COVID-19. The protocol was immunoSEQ multiplex PCR, while the TCRdb copy is restricted to in-frame clones and leaves out a portion. Of 330,000 or so clones listed, approximately 90% are singletons. Sequenced input: peripheral blood. These receptors were obtained from a woman aged 55-69 years with COVID-19, enrolled during active disease.

The rearrangement links TRBV3-1 (or the pseudogene TRBV3-2) to TRBJ1-2; 9 bases are a match to TRBD1. Germline lookup yields CDR1 LGHDT and CDR2 YNNKEL (reference sequence). The CDR3 consists of 15 residues. The V gene end was trimmed by 2 bases and the J gene end by 7 bases; junction bases not matched to a gene: 8. The CDR3 nucleotides read TGTGCCAGCAGCCAAACGGGACAGGGTGTCTCTGGCTACACCTTC. Translated: CASSQTGQGVSGYTF.

The chain couples TRBV2 to TRBJ2-6; D is possibly TRBD2 (5 bases). The germline V gene has CDR1 SNHLY and CDR2 FYNNEI. Trimming pared 1 base from V and 0 bases from J, leaving 7 bases between. This CDR3 region has 16 residues. This CDR3 reads CASSEGRSSGANVLTF. The CDR3 DNA follows: TGTGCCAGCAGTGAAGGGAGGTCCTCTGGGGCCAACGTCCTGACTTTC.

The chain links TRBV11-1 to TRBJ1-1; D gene ambiguous. In germline, CDR1 is SGHAT, CDR2 FQDESV (reference sequence). The CDR3 runs 13 residues. Trimming shortened V by 1 base and J by 6 bases, and 9 bases separated the two germline ends. In DNA form, the CDR3 reads TGTGCCAGCAGCTTAGTTCTGGGCTCTGAAGCTTTCTTT. This encodes CASSLVLGSEAFF.

V is TRBV5-1 and J is TRBJ2-2, with D perhaps matching TRBD1 (5 bases). Germline V gives CDR1 SGHRS, CDR2 YFSETQ. The V and J ends lost 0 bases and 1 base respectively, with 7 bases between them. The CDR3 contains 15 residues. CDR3: CASSLGQRNTGELFF. CDR3 in DNA: TGCGCCAGCAGCTTGGGACAGCGGAACACCGGGGAGCTGTTTTTT.

The V gene is TRBV5-1, the J gene TRBJ1-4; possibly TRBD1 for D (6 bases). In germline, CDR1 is SGHRS, CDR2 YFSETQ. Deletions cut 0 bases from V and 5 bases from J, with 17 bases between. The CDR3 covers 17 residues. CDR3 DNA sequence: TGCGCCAGCAGCTTGGCTCCCAGGGGCACTCGAAATGAAAAACTGTTTTTT. Translated, it gives CASSLAPRGTRNEKLFF.

The chain recombines TRBV11-1 with TRBJ1-1; weak D call: TRBD1 (5 bases). Germline CDR1 reads SGHAT; CDR2 reads FQDESV (reference sequence). V was trimmed by 4 bases and J by 2 bases, leaving 17 bases between them. This CDR3 has 16 amino acids. As DNA, the CDR3 is TGTGCCAGCAGCTGGCAGGGAGGAGGTCTTAACACTGAAGCTTTCTTT. This codes for CASSWQGGGLNTEAFF.

The V call is TRBV6-5, the J call TRBJ2-5, with TRBD1 matching 10 bases. V was pared by 8 bases and J by 4 bases, with 10 bases of the junction left unmatched. The CDR3 contains 15 residues. From germline, CDR1 is MNHEY and CDR2 SVGAGI. CDR3 residues: CASRDRGLSGETQYF. The CDR3 nucleotides are TGTGCCAGCCGGGACAGGGGATTAAGTGGAGAGACCCAGTACTTC.

This clone was observed once. The genes are TRBV11-2 and TRBJ2-1; D is unclear. Trimming took off 2 bases at V and 4 bases at J, with 12 bases between the two ends. The CDR3 extends over 15 amino acids. Per the germline V gene, CDR1 is SGHAT and CDR2 is FQNNGV. The CDR3, as DNA: TGTGCCAGCAGCTTAAGGTTAGAGGTGTACAATGAGCAGTTCTTC. Its translation: CASSLRLEVYNEQFF.

The chain uses TRBV3-1 (or the pseudogene TRBV3-2) and TRBJ2-2; TRBD1 matches 10 bases. J gave up 3 bases and V 4 bases, and 5 bases lay outside the gene matches. CDR1 and CDR2 (germline): LGHDT, YNNKEL (reference sequence). This CDR3 has 16 amino acids. The CDR3 DNA reads as TGTGCCAGCAGCCCCTTTGGGACAGGGGACACCGGGGAGCTGTTTTTT. As protein: CASSPFGTGDTGELFF.

CDR3 residues: CASRAGRWFQPQHF. Here the CDR3 DNA reads TGTGCCAGCAGGGCGGGCAGGTGGTTTCAGCCCCAGCATTTT. V is TRBV28 and J is TRBJ1-5; no firm D call. V was cut by 6 bases and J by 6 bases, with 15 bases left in between. The CDR3 extends over 14 amino acids. CDR1 is MDHEN, CDR2 SYDVKM, per germline.

The rearrangement uses TRBV29-1 and TRBJ1-2, with 8 bases matching TRBD1. This CDR3 has 12 residues. The junction had 6 bases not matched to a gene; V was cut back by 8 bases and J by 4 bases. Per the germline V gene, CDR1 is SQVTM and CDR2 is ANQGSEA. The CDR3 DNA sequence: TGCAGCTCAACACAGGGGGGCTATGGCTACACCTTC. Amino acid sequence: CSSTQGGYGYTF.

This chain connects TRBV5-8 to TRBJ1-6; 8 bases are a match to TRBD1. In germline, CDR1 is SGHTS, CDR2 YDEGEE. This CDR3 is built from 15 residues. The ends lost 4 bases at V and 5 bases at J; junction bases unmatched: 5. The CDR3 reads CASSPDRGDNSPLHF. For the CDR3, the DNA is TGTGCCAGCAGCCCAGACAGGGGCGATAATTCACCCCTCCACTTT.

The chain uses TRBV5-6 and TRBJ1-6; no clear D. Germline V gene lookup returns CDR1 SGHDT and CDR2 YYEEEE. Trimming removed 1 base at V and 7 bases at J, with 9 bases between. CDR3 length: 14 amino acids. In DNA form, the CDR3 reads TGTGCCAGCAGCTTGAACAGCCGGAATTCACCCCTCCACTTT. Amino acid sequence: CASSLNSRNSPLHF.

J is TRBJ1-6 and V is TRBV28; TRBD1 matches 7 bases. The CDR3 consists of 18 residues. The germline CDR1 and CDR2 sequences are MDHEN and SYDVKM. V lost 3 bases to trimming and J lost 0 bases; unmatched junction nucleotides: 8. For the CDR3, the DNA is TGTGCCAGCAGTTTCTCCAGGGGGGTTAGCTCCTATAATTCACCCCTCCACTTT. Protein sequence: CASSFSRGVSSYNSPLHF.

This clone was detected only once. This chain joins TRBV6-5 and TRBJ1-5; the D gene is possibly TRBD1 (5 bases). The germline V and J ends were trimmed by 2 bases and 5 bases, with 13 bases remaining between them. Per germline, CDR1 MNHEY and CDR2 SVGAGI. The CDR3 has 15 residues. The CDR3 here is CASSYAQAPHQPQHF. The CDR3 DNA follows: TGTGCCAGCAGTTACGCACAGGCCCCCCATCAGCCCCAGCATTTT.

The rearrangement links TRBV18 to TRBJ2-3; the match to TRBD1 covers 8 bases. This CDR3 is 16 amino acids long. The germline gives CDR1 KGHSH, CDR2 LQKENI. The V and J ends lost 2 bases and 3 bases, in that order; junction bases with no gene match: 7. The chain's CDR3 is CASSPNVRGLTDTQYF. In DNA, the CDR3 is TGTGCCAGCTCACCAAATGTCAGGGGGCTGACAGATACGCAGTATTTT.

The CDR3 sequence is CASSDSFLYEQYF. CDR3 bases: TGTGCCAGCAGTGACAGTTTTCTCTACGAGCAGTACTTC. The chain links TRBV28 to TRBJ2-7; a possible D gene is TRBD1 (5 bases). This CDR3 is built from 13 residues. Germline CDR1 and CDR2: MDHEN and SYDVKM. Deletions cut 5 bases from V and 3 bases from J, with 11 bases between.

The rearrangement links TRBV2 to TRBJ1-2, with TRBD1 matching 9 bases. The CDR3 runs 15 residues. The V gene end was trimmed by 7 bases and the J gene end by 4 bases; junction bases not matched to a gene: 10. Germline V CDR1 and CDR2: SNHLY, FYNNEI. In nucleotides, the CDR3 is TGTGCCAGCAACGAACAGGGGGCGTTTGGCTATGGCTACACCTTC. Its protein is CASNEQGAFGYGYTF.

This chain connects TRBV5-1 to TRBJ1-5; D ambiguous. With 5 bases removed from V and 0 bases from J, the gap between germline ends came to 9 bases. Germline loops: CDR1 SGHRS, CDR2 YFSETQ. CDR3 length equals 14 residues. The chain's CDR3 is CASSEGHSNQPQHF. The CDR3 nucleotides are TGCGCCAGCAGTGAGGGCCATAGCAATCAGCCCCAGCATTTT.

This clone appeared once. V gene TRBV7-8 combines with J gene TRBJ1-2, with TRBD1 matching over 7 bases. The germline V gene has CDR1 SGHVS and CDR2 FQNEAQ. This CDR3 comprises 18 residues. V was pared by 4 bases and J by 4 bases, with 18 bases of the junction left unmatched. The CDR3 DNA is TGTGCCAGCAGCTCAGGTGGAGCAGGGGGTCGTCCCTCCTATGGCTACACCTTC. This gives the protein CASSSGGAGGRPSYGYTF.

V usage is TRBV5-1 and J usage is TRBJ1-1; D call uncertain. The V end was cut by 1 base, the J end by 1 base, with 11 bases between. CDR3 length equals 15 residues. Germline lookup yields CDR1 SGHRS and CDR2 YFSETQ. The CDR3 sequence: CASSLPGLSNTEAFF. The DNA for the CDR3 is TGCGCCAGCAGCTTGCCCGGACTCTCGAACACTGAAGCTTTCTTT. The full variable domain, with the rest looked up from reference TRBV5-1 and TRBJ1-1, is KAGVTQTPRYLIKTRGQQVTLSCSPISGHRSVSWYQQTPGQGLQFLFEYFSETQRNKGNFPGRFSGRQFSNSRSEMNVSTLELGDSALYLCASSLPGLSNTEAFFGQGTRLTVV.

The J gene is TRBJ2-1, the V gene TRBV19, with 14 bases that match TRBD2. Unmatched junction bases numbered 6, after V lost 5 bases and J lost 6 bases. This CDR3 has 16 residues. Per germline, CDR1 LNHDA and CDR2 SQIVND (reference sequence). The CDR3 region is CASSPRLAGGPNEQFF. The CDR3, as DNA: TGTGCCAGTAGTCCCCGACTAGCGGGGGGGCCCAATGAGCAGTTCTTC.

DNA of the CDR3: TGTGCCAGCAGTATCGCCGGGGTAATTCAAGAGACCCAGTACTTC. Translating it yields CASSIAGVIQETQYF. The J gene is TRBJ2-5, the V gene TRBV6-2 or TRBV6-3, with TRBD2 as a possible D gene (5 bases). Trimming left V 5 bases short and J 2 bases short, with 15 bases between. The CDR3 is 15 residues long. From germline, CDR1 is MNHEY and CDR2 SVGEGT.